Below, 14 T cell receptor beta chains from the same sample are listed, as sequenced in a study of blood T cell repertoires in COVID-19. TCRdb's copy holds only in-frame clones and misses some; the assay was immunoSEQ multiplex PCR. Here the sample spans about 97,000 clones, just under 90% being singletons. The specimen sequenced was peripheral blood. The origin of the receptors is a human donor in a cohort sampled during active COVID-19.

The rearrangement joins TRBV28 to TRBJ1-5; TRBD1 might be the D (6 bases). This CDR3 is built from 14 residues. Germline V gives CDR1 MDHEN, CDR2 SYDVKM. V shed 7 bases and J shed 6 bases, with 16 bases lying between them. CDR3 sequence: CASIFTGGGQPQHF. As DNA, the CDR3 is TGTGCCAGCATATTCACGGGGGGCGGTCAGCCCCAGCATTTT.

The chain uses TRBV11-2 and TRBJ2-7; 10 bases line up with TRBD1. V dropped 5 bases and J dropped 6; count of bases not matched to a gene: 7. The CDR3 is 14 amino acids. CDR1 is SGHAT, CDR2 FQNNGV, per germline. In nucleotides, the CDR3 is TGTGCCAGCAGCCAGGACAGGGGGTCTGCCGAGCAGTACTTC. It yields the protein CASSQDRGSAEQYF.

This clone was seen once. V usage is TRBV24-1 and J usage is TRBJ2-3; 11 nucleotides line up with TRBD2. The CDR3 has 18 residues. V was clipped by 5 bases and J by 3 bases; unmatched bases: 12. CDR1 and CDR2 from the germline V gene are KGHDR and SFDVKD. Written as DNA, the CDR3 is TGTGCCACCAGTGTCCCCGCCGGGGCTAGCGGGAGGACAGATACGCAGTATTTT. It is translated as CATSVPAGASGRTDTQYF.

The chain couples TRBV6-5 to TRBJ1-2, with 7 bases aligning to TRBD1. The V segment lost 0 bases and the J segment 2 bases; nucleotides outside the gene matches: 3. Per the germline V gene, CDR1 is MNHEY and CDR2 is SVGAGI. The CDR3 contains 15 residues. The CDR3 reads CASSYSGQVNYGYTF. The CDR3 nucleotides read TGTGCCAGCAGTTACTCAGGACAGGTCAACTATGGCTACACCTTC.

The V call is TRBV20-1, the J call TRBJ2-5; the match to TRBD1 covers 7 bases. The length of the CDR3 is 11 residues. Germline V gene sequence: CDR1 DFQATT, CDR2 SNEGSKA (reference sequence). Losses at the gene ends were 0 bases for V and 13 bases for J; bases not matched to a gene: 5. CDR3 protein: CSARDQGGLYF. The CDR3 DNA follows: TGCAGTGCTAGAGATCAAGGGGGCCTGTACTTC.

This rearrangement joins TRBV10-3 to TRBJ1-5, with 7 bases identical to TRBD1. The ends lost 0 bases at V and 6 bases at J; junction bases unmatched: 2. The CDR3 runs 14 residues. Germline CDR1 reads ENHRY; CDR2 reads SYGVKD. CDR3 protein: CAISESQGSQPQHF. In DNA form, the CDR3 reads TGTGCCATCAGTGAGTCACAGGGGTCTCAGCCCCAGCATTTT.

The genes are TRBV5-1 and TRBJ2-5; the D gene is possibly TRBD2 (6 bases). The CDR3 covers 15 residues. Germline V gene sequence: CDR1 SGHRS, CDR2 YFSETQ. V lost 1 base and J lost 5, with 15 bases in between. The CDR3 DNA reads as TGCGCCAGCAGCTTGAAGGTGGAGGGCCGGGAGACCCAGTACTTC. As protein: CASSLKVEGRETQYF.

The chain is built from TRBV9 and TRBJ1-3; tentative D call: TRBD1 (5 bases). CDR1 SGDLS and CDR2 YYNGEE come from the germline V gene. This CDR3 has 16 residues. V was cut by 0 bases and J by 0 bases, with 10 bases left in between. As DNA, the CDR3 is TGTGCCAGCAGCGTAGCTACAGGAGCCTCTGGAAACACCATATATTTT. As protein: CASSVATGASGNTIYF.

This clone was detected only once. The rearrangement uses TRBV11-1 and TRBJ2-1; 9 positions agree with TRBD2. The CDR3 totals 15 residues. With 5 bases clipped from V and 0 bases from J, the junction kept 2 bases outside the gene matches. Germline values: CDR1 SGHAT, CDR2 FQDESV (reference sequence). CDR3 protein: CASSRSGSSYNEQFF. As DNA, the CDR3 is TGTGCCAGCAGCCGTAGCGGGAGCTCCTACAATGAGCAGTTCTTC.

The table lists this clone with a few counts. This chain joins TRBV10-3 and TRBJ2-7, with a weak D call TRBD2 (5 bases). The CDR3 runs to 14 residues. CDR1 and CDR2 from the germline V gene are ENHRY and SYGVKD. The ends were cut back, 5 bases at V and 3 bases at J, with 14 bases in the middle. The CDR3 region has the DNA TGTGCCATCAGTCCTCCGGGAACCATCTACGAGCAGTACTTC. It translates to CAISPPGTIYEQYF.

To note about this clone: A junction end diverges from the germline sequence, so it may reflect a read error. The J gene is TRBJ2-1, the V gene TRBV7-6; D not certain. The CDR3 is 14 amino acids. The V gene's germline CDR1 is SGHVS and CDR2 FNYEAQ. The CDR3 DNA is TGTGCCAGCAGCCCCCGCGCTCTATACAGTGAGCAGTTCTTC. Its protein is CASSPRALYSEQFF.

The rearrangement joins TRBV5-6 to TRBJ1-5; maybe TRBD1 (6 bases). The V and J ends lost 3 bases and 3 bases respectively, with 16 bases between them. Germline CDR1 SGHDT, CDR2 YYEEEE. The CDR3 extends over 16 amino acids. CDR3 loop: CASSSRGRAFNQPQHF. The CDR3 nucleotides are TGTGCCAGCAGCTCCAGGGGCAGGGCCTTCAATCAGCCCCAGCATTTT.

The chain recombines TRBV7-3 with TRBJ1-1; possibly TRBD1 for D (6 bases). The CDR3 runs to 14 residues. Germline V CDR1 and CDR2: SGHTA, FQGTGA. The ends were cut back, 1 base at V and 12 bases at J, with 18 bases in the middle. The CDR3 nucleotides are TGTGCCAGCAGCTTAAGCGGTGGGGACACCAAGACTTTCTTT. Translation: CASSLSGGDTKTFF.

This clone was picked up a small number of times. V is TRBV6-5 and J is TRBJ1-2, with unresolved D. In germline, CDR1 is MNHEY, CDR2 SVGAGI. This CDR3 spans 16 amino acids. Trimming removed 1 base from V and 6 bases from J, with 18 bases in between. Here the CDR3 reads CASSYFAGSFENGYTF. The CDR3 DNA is TGTGCCAGCAGTTACTTCGCGGGATCTTTTGAGAATGGCTACACCTTC.